Following are 11 T cell receptor beta chains from one sample sequenced in a study of cytomegalovirus exposure and HLA in healthy donors. This PCR relied on a set of 60 Vbeta primers and 13 Jbeta primers. Measured with immunoSEQ multiplex PCR; TCRdb has only the in-frame clones, and not every one. Of roughly 150,000 clones in the sample, less than 90% are singletons; the top ten hold approximately 0.98%. Sequencing input: PBMCs. The origin of the receptors is a man aged 25 to 45 in good health and CMV-seronegative.

V usage is TRBV5-1 and J usage is TRBJ1-3; no firm D call. This CDR3 contains 18 residues. With 1 base removed from V and 0 bases from J, the gap between germline ends came to 17 bases. Germline V gene data show CDR1 as SGHRS and CDR2 as YFSETQ. CDR3 sequence (DNA): TGCGCCAGCAGCTTGAGAAGTTCGGTCGCTTACTCTGGAAACACCATATATTTT. Its protein is CASSLRSSVAYSGNTIYF.

The chain couples TRBV30 to TRBJ1-2, with D perhaps TRBD1 (5 bases). V was trimmed by 1 base and J by 8 bases, leaving 23 bases between them. Germline V CDR1 and CDR2: GTSNPN, SVGIG (reference sequence). This CDR3 is built from 16 residues. The CDR3: CAWSAGRRGDPRGYTF. The CDR3 DNA is TGTGCCTGGAGTGCCGGCAGGCGCGGGGACCCTCGCGGCTACACCTTC.

The chain is built from TRBV6-5 and TRBJ1-6; possibly TRBD1 for D (6 bases). The length of the CDR3 is 15 residues. The germline V gene encodes CDR1 MNHEY and CDR2 SVGAGI. The V end lost 5 bases, the J end lost 9 bases, and 17 bases lay between the germline ends. CDR3 loop: CASSVQGSGISPLHF. The CDR3 DNA is TGTGCCAGCAGTGTACAGGGAAGTGGAATTTCACCCCTCCACTTT.

The chain employs TRBV6-5 and TRBJ1-2, with D possibly TRBD1 on 5 matching bases. CDR1 is MNHEY and CDR2 is SVGAGI in the germline V gene. V dropped 6 bases and J dropped 4 bases, with 12 bases sitting between them. This CDR3 is built from 13 residues. CDR3 in DNA: TGTGCCAGCAGGTCCGGGACTATCTATGGCTACACCTTC. This translates into CASRSGTIYGYTF.

This chain connects TRBV2 to TRBJ1-1; TRBD1 matches 8 bases. V trimming: 6 bases; J trimming: 0 bases; junction bases outside the gene matches: 9. The CDR3 runs to 16 residues. The germline CDR1 and CDR2 sequences are SNHLY and FYNNEI. CDR3 in amino acids: CASRDVDRAMNTEAFF. The CDR3 bases are TGTGCCAGCAGGGACGTGGACAGGGCCATGAACACTGAAGCTTTCTTT.

The chain couples TRBV15 to TRBJ2-7; 9 nucleotides line up with TRBD1. J was trimmed by 7 bases and V by 5 bases; bases with no gene match: 18. In germline, CDR1 is LNHNV, CDR2 YYDKDF (reference sequence). This CDR3 has 17 residues. CDR3 sequence (DNA): TGTGCCACCAGCCCCTTTGGTATGGGACAGGGAAGGGGGGAGCAGTACTTC. Encoded protein: CATSPFGMGQGRGEQYF.

This clone occurred a few times. The gene calls are TRBV9 and TRBJ1-1; D not certain. From germline, CDR1 is SGDLS and CDR2 YYNGEE. Trimming took off 4 bases at V and 4 bases at J, with 11 bases between the two ends. This CDR3 has 13 residues. DNA for the CDR3: TGTGCCAGCAGCCCACTAGGCGGCACTGAAGCTTTCTTT. Protein product: CASSPLGGTEAFF. Together with reference TRBV9 and TRBJ1-1, the CDR3 gives the full variable domain: DSGVTQTPKHLITATGQRVTLRCSPRSGDLSVYWYQQSLDQGLQFLIQYYNGEERAKGNILERFSAQQFPDLHSELNLSSLELGDSALYFCASSPLGGTEAFFGQGTRLTVV.

V usage is TRBV10-3 and J usage is TRBJ2-5; 10 nucleotides line up with TRBD2. The CDR3 contains 14 residues. The V segment lost 4 bases and the J segment 5 bases; nucleotides outside the gene matches: 4. The germline CDR1 and CDR2 sequences are ENHRY and SYGVKD. This chain's CDR3 is CAISASGGSETQYF. The CDR3 DNA reads as TGTGCCATCAGTGCTAGCGGGGGCAGTGAGACCCAGTACTTC.

This clone has only one observation. The V and J genes are TRBV11-3 and TRBJ2-3, with D uncertain. The CDR3 runs 13 residues. The V gene lost 5 bases and the J gene lost 5 bases, with 11 bases spanning the gap. Germline lookup yields CDR1 SGHNT and CDR2 YENEEA. CDR3 protein: CASSPISGDTQYF. The CDR3 DNA is TGTGCCAGCAGCCCAATTTCCGGAGATACGCAGTATTTT.

The chain carries TRBV11-3 and TRBJ1-5; D is possibly TRBD1 (6 bases). The V and J ends lost 3 bases and 3 bases respectively, with 21 bases between them. CDR3 length equals 18 residues. Germline assignment: CDR1 SGHNT and CDR2 YENEEA. The CDR3: CASSFGWTGTTINQPQHF. In nucleotides, the CDR3 is TGTGCCAGCAGCTTTGGGTGGACCGGGACAACGATCAATCAGCCCCAGCATTTT.

The chain links TRBV27 to TRBJ1-1; TRBD1 is a possible D gene (5 bases). V was shortened by 4 bases and J by 1 base, with 16 bases between the two germline ends. Per the germline V gene, CDR1 is MNHEY and CDR2 is SMNVEV (reference sequence). The CDR3 is made up of 16 amino acids. Here the CDR3 reads CASSSSVGAGNTEAFF. CDR3 nucleotide sequence: TGTGCCAGCAGTTCCTCGGTTGGGGCAGGGAACACTGAAGCTTTCTTT.